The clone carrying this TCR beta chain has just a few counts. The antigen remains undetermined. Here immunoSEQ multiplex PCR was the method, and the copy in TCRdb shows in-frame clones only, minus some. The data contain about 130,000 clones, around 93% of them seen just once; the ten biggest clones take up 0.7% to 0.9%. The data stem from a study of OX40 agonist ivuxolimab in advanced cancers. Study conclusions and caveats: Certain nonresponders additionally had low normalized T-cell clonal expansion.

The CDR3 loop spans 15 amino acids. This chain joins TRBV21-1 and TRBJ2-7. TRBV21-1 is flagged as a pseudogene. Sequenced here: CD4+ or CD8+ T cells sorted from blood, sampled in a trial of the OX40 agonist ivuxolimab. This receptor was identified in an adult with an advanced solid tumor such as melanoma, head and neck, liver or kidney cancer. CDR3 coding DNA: TGTGCCAGCAGCACCCGGGACGGGCTTGACTACGAGCAGTACTTC. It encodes CASSTRDGLDYEQYF.